This T cell receptor (beta chain) stems from a study of regulatory T cells in long-lasting Graves disease. This sample's time point: newly diagnosed GD, antithyroid drugs for less than 3 months. The TCR library used RNA extracted from PBMCs. With iRepertoire HTBI primers and Arm-PCR of CDR3 regions, TCR beta libraries were built. Methods used by the authors: Samples collectively showed approximately 62 TRBV and fewer than 15 TRBJ segments. TCRdb redid the calling of the multiplex PCR reads with MiXCR, one entry per CDR3 protein. These V and J calls are TCRdb output, not the study's own analysis. Among about 560,000 distinct CDR3 sequences listed, about 16% were seen once. With 0 bases clipped from V and 8 bases from J, the junction kept 10 bases outside the gene matches. The length of the CDR3 is 17 residues. Germline CDR1 reads SGHNT; CDR2 reads YYREEE (reference sequence). These data are also associated with another study on T cells in Graves' hyperthyroidism and ophthalmopathy. That source notes: Diagnostic assessment was based on clinical symptoms, serum thyroxine and TRAb, thyroid ultrasound and orbital computed tomography. An initial round of RT-PCR targeting the TCR CDR3 relied on the HTBI primer set.

The V call is TRBV5-4, the J call TRBJ2-1; 11 positions match TRBD2. The sequencing here drew on peripheral blood mononuclear cells (PBMCs), taken at new diagnosis, from a patient treated with antithyroid drugs. The clonotype originates from a man younger than 35 with Graves disease. The CDR3 sequence: CASSLVLAGGPNDEQFF. CDR3 nucleotide sequence: TGTGCCAGCAGCTTGGTGTTAGCGGGAGGGCCTAACGATGAGCAGTTCTTC.